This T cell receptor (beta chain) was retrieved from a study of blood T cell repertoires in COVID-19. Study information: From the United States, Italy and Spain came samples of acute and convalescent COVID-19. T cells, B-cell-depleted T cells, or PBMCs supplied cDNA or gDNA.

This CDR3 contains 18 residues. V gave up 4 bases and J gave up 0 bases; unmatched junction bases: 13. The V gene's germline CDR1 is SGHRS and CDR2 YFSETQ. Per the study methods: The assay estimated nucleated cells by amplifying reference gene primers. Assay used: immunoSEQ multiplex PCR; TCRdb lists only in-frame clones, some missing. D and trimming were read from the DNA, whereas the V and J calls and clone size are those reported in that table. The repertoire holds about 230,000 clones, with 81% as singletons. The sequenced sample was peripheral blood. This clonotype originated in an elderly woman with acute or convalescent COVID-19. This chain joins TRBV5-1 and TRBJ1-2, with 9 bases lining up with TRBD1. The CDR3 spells CASSLTPGQGEANYGYTF. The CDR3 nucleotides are TGCGCCAGCAGCCTGACCCCGGGACAGGGAGAAGCTAACTATGGCTACACCTTC.